The 6 T cell receptor beta chains below all came from one sample that was sequenced in a study of blood T cell repertoires in COVID-19. The assay was immunoSEQ multiplex PCR, and TCRdb's table has in-frame clones only and misses some. The sample consists of about 220,000 clones, roughly 85% of them appearing once. The sample consisted of peripheral blood. Receptor source: a man aged 50-60 years who had recovered from COVID-19.

In regard to this clone: This sample includes further DNA sequences coding for the same CDR3. The chain recombines TRBV7-9 with TRBJ1-3, with D perhaps TRBD1 (5 bases). Germline CDR1 reads SEHNR; CDR2 reads FQNEAQ (reference sequence). This CDR3 has 15 residues. The V gene lost 6 bases and the J gene lost 1 base, with 13 bases spanning the gap. For the CDR3, the DNA is TGTGCCAGCAGTCTGCCCGGGGGTTCTGGAAACACCATATATTTT. Protein sequence: CASSLPGGSGNTIYF.

The chain links TRBV28 to TRBJ2-7, with 11 bases fitting TRBD2. The junction had 13 bases not matched to a gene; V was cut back by 6 bases and J by 0 bases. Germline CDR1 is MDHEN and CDR2 is SYDVKM. The CDR3 covers 18 residues. The CDR3 sequence is CASSRNPGTSGFSYEQYF. Here the CDR3 DNA reads TGTGCCAGCAGCCGCAACCCGGGGACTAGCGGTTTCTCCTACGAGCAGTACTTC.

The V and J genes are TRBV2 and TRBJ1-5, with 10 bases matching TRBD1. The V gene's germline CDR1 is SNHLY and CDR2 FYNNEI. The J segment lost 5 bases and the V segment lost 5 bases, leaving 15 bases of the junction unmatched. This CDR3 contains 18 residues. As DNA, the CDR3 is TGTGCCAGCAGTAAAATCAACCTCCGGGACAGGGGTGATCAGCCCCAGCATTTT. Its translation: CASSKINLRDRGDQPQHF.

The gene calls are TRBV2 and TRBJ2-1; 15 bases line up with TRBD2. Germline V gene sequence: CDR1 SNHLY, CDR2 FYNNEI. This CDR3 comprises 16 residues. V was clipped by 6 bases and J by 10 bases; unmatched bases: 10. The CDR3 coding sequence is TGTGCCAGCAGGAATCCCGGACTAGCGGGAGGGTGGGAGCAGTTCTTC. Translated: CASRNPGLAGGWEQFF.

V is TRBV5-4 and J is TRBJ1-5; 7 nucleotides match TRBD1. Germline CDR1 SGHNT, CDR2 YYREEE (reference sequence). The length of the CDR3 is 15 residues. The J segment lost 3 bases and the V segment lost 3 bases, leaving 6 bases of the junction unmatched. The CDR3 nucleotides are TGTGCCAGCAGCTATAAGGGACAGCTCAATCAGCCCCAGCATTTT. Translation: CASSYKGQLNQPQHF.

This sequence joins TRBV4-2 and TRBJ2-1; tentatively, D is TRBD2 (6 bases). The V gene's germline CDR1 is LGHNA and CDR2 YNFKEQ. The V end lost 1 base, the J end lost 0 bases, and 13 bases lay between the germline ends. This CDR3 is 17 amino acids long. The CDR3 sequence: CASSQVVTSPSYNEQFF. The CDR3 DNA is TGTGCCAGCAGCCAAGTGGTTACTAGCCCCTCCTACAATGAGCAGTTCTTC.